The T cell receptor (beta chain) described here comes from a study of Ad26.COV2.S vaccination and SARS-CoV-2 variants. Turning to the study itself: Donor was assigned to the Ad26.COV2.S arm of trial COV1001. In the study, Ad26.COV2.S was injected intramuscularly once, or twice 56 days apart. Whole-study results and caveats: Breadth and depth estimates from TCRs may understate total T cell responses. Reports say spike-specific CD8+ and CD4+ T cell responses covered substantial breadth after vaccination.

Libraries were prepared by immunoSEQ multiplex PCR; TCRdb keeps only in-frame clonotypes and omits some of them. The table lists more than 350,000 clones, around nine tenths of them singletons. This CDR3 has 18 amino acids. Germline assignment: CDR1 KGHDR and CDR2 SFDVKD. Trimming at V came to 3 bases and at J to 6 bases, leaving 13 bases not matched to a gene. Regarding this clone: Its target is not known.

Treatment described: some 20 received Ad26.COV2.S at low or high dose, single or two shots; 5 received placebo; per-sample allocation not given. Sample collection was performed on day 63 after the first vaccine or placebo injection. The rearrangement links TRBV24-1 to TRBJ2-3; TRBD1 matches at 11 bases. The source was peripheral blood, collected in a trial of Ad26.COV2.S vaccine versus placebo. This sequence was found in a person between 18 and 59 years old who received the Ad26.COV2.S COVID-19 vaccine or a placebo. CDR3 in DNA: TGTGCCACCAGTGATCCGCGGGGGACAGGGGGAGGCCCCGATACGCAGTATTTT. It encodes CATSDPRGTGGGPDTQYF.